The clone carrying this T cell receptor beta chain has a count of ten or more. Its target is unknown. Individual cDNA molecules in this library carried unique molecular identifiers. How the authors handled the data: Per-sample TCR counts ranged from roughly 20,000 to 700,000, median roughly 96,000. Each CDR3 protein gets one entry after TCRdb re-called the 5' RACE reads with MiXCR. V and J calls and clone size were set by TCRdb, not the authors. The sample holds approximately 150,000 distinct CDR3 sequences, 3.5% to 5% seen once. These data come from a study of human T cells and chemical hapten exposure. Overall study findings and caveats: High-frequency TCRs, those above 1 in 1000, stayed the same after DPC sensitization.

Before extraction, the whole blood was not fractionated, and total RNA was taken from it. This TCR was recovered from a female donor in good health.

For the CDR3, the DNA is TGTGCCAGCAGCTTAGATATGTGGACAGCTAATGAAAAACTGTTTTTT. Residues: CASSLDMWTANEKLFF. The genes are TRBV11-2 and TRBJ1-4; D is perhaps TRBD1 (6 bases). The CDR3 contains 16 residues. V shed 0 bases and J shed 3 bases, with 11 bases lying between them. Germline CDR1 SGHAT, CDR2 FQNNGV.